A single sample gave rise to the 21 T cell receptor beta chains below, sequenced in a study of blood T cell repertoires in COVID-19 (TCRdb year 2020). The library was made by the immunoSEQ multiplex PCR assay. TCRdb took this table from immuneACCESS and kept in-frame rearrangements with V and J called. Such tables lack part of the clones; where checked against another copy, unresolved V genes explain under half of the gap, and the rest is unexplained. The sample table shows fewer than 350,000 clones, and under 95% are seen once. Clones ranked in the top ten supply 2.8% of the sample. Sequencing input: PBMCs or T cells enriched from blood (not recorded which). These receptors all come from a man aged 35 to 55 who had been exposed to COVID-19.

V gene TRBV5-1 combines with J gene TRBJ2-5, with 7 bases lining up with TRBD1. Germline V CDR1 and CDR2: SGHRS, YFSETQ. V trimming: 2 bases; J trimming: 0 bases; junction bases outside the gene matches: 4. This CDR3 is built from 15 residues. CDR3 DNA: TGCGCCAGCAGCTTTGAACAGGGGAACCAAGAGACCCAGTACTTC. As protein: CASSFEQGNQETQYF.

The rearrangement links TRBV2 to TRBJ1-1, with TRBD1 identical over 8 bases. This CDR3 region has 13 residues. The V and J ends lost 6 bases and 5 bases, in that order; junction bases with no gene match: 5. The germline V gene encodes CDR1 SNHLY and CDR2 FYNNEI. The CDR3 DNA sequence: TGTGCCAGCAGCAGGGGGCCAGGGACTGAAGCTTTCTTT. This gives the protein CASSRGPGTEAFF.

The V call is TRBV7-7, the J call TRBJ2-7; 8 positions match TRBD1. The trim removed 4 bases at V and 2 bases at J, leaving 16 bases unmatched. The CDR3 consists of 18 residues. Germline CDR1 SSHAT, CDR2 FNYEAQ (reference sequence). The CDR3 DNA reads TGTGCCAGCAGCTCCCGGTCCCCCAGACAGGGGCGTACCTACGAGCAGTACTTC. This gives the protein CASSSRSPRQGRTYEQYF.

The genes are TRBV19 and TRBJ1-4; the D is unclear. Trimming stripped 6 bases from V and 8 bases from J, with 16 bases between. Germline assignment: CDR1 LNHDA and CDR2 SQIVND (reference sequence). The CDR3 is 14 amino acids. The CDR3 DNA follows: TGTGCCAGTAGCGGTTCGGCCGCGGGAGAAAAACTGTTTTTT. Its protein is CASSGSAAGEKLFF.

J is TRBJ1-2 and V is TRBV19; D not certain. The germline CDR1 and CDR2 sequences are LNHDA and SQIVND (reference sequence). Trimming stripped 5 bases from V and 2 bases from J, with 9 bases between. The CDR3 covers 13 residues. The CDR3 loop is CASSPLMNYGYTF. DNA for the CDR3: TGTGCCAGTAGTCCACTTATGAACTATGGCTACACCTTC.

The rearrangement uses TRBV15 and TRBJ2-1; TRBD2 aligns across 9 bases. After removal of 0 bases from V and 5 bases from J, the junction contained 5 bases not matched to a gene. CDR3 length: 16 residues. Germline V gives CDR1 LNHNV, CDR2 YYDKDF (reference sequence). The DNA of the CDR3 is TGTGCCACCAGCAGAGATGGGACTAGCTGGCACAATGAGCAGTTCTTC. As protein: CATSRDGTSWHNEQFF.

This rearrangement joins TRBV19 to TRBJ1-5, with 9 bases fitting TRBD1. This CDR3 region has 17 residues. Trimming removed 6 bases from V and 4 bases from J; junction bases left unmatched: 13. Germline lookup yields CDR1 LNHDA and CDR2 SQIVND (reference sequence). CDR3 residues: CASSHLDRGRGNQPQHF. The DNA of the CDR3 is TGTGCCAGTAGCCACTTGGACAGGGGAAGAGGAAATCAGCCCCAGCATTTT.

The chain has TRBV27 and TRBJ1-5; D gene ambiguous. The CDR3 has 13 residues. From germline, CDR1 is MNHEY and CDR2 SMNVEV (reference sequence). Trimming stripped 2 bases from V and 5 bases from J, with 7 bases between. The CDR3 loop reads CASSLNFYQPQHF. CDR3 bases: TGTGCCAGCAGTTTAAACTTTTATCAGCCCCAGCATTTT.

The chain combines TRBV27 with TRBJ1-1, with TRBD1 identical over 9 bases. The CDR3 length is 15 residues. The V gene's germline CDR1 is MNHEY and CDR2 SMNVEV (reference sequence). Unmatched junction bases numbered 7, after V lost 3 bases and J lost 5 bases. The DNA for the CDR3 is TGTGCCAGCAGTTTCTTCTTAGGACAGGGGACTGAAGCTTTCTTT. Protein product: CASSFFLGQGTEAFF.

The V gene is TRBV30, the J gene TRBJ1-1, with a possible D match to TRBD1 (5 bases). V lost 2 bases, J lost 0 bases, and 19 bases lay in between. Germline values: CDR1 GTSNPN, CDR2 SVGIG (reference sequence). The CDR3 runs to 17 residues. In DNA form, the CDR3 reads TGTGCCTGGAGTATCCGACAGATACTCAACATGAACACTGAAGCTTTCTTT. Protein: CAWSIRQILNMNTEAFF.

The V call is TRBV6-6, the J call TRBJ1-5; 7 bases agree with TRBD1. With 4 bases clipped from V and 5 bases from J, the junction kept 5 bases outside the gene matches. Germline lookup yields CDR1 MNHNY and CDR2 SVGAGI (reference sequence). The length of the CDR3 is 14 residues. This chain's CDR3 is CASSSQGQDQPQHF. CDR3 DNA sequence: TGTGCCAGCAGTTCTCAAGGACAGGATCAGCCCCAGCATTTT.

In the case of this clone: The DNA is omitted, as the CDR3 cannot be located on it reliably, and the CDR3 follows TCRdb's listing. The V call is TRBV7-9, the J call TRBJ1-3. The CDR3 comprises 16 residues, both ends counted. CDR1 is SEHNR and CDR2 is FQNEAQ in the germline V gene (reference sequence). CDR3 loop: CASSPVFGNGRNTIYF.

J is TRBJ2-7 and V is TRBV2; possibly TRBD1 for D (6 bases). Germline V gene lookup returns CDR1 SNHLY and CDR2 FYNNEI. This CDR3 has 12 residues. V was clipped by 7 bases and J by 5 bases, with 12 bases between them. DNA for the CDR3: TGTGCCAGCAAAGGGACAACAAACGAGCAGTACTTC. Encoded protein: CASKGTTNEQYF.

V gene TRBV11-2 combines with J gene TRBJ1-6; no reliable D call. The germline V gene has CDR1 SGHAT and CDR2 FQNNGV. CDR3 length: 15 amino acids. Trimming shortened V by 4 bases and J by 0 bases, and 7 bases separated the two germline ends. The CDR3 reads CASSSGSSYNSPLHF. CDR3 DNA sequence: TGTGCCAGCAGCTCGGGGAGCTCCTATAATTCACCCCTCCACTTT.

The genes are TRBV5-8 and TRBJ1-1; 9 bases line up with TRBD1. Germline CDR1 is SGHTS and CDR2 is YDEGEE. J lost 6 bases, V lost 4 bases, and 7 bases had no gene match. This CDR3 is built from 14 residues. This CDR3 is CASSPGQGFPEAFF. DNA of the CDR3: TGTGCCAGCAGCCCGGGACAGGGTTTCCCTGAAGCTTTCTTT.

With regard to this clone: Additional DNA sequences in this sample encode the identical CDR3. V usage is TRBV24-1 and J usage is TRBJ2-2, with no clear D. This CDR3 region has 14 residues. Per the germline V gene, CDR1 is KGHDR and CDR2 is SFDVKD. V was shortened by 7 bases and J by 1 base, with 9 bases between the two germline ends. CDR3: CATSVSGNTGELFF. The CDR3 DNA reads TGTGCCACCAGCGTCTCAGGGAACACCGGGGAGCTGTTTTTT.

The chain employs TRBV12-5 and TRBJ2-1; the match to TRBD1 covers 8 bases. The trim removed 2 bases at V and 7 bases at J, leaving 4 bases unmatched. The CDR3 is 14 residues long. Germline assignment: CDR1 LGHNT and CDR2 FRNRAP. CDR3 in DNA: TGTGCTAGTGGTTTGCCCCGACAGGGGAATGAGCAGTTCTTC. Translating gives CASGLPRQGNEQFF. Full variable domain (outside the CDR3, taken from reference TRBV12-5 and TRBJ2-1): DARVTQTPRHKVTEMGQEVTMRCQPILGHNTVFWYRQTMMQGLELLAYFRNRAPLDDSGMPKDRFSAEMPDATLATLKIQPSEPRDSAVYFCASGLPRQGNEQFFGPGTRLTVL.

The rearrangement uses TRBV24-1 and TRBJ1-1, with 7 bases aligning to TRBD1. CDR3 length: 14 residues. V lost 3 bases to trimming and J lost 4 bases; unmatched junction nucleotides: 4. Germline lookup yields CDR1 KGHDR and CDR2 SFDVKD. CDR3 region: CATSDTTGSTEAFF. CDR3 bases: TGTGCCACCAGTGATACGACAGGGAGCACTGAAGCTTTCTTT.

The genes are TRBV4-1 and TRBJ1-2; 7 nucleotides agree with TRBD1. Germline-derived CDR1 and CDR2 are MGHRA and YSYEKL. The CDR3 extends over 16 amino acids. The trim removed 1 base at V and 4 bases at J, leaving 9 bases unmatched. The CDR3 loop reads CASSQGVSRDSYGYTF. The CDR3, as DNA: TGCGCCAGCAGCCAAGGGGTTTCCCGGGACAGCTATGGCTACACCTTC.

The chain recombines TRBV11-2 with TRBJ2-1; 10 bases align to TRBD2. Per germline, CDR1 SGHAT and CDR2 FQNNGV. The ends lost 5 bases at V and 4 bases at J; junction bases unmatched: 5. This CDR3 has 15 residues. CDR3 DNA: TGTGCCAGCAGCAAGGGGACTAGCGTTTACAATGAGCAGTTCTTC. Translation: CASSKGTSVYNEQFF.

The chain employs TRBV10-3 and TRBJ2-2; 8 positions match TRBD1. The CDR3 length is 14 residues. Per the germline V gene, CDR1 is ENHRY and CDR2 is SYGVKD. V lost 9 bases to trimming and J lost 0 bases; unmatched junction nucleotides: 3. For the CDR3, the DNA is TGTGCCATGCGGACAGGGTCGAACACCGGGGAGCTGTTTTTT. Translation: CAMRTGSNTGELFF.